One sample yielded the 25 T cell receptor beta chains listed below, sequenced in a study of metastatic and nonmetastatic thyroid tumors. All patients reached thyroid surgery having received no treatment beforehand. TCRdb re-analyzed the PCR reads using MiXCR. This table holds about 39,000 clones, 16% found once. Sequenced input: blood. These receptors all come from a female donor with papillary thyroid cancer or a benign thyroid nodule (not recorded which). Some clones in this sample may be carry-over from other donors' samples.

In DNA form, the CDR3 reads TGTGCCAGCGTTCCGACTAGCGGGAGATGGGAGACCCAGTACTTC. Its translation is CASVPTSGRWETQYF. The chain uses TRBV7-2 and TRBJ2-5, with 12 bases aligning to TRBD2. This CDR3 comprises 15 residues. Unmatched junction bases numbered 9, after V lost 8 bases and J lost 5 bases. Germline assignment: CDR1 SGHTA and CDR2 FQGNSA. Together with reference TRBV7-2 and TRBJ2-5, the CDR3 gives the full variable domain: GAGVSQSPSNKVTEKGKDVELRCDPISGHTALYWYRQSLGQGLEFLIYFQGNSAPDKSGLPSDRFSAERTGGSVSTLTIQRTQQEDSAVYLCASVPTSGRWETQYFGPGTRLLVL.

This clone was recorded many times. V and J are TRBV7-8 and TRBJ2-3, with 8 nucleotides matching TRBD2. Germline V lookup: CDR1 SGHVS, CDR2 FQNEAQ. V lost 3 bases and J lost 2; bases outside the gene matches: 10. The CDR3 totals 17 residues. The CDR3 DNA reads TGTGCCAGCAGCTTCCCCCGGGGCGGGGGGATCACAGATACGCAGTATTTT. Translation: CASSFPRGGGITDTQYF.

The sample holds many counts of this clone. This chain joins TRBV7-2 and TRBJ2-2, with 9 bases fitting TRBD2. Germline CDR1 is SGHTA and CDR2 is FQGNSA. The CDR3 is made up of 16 amino acids. The trim removed 5 bases at V and 3 bases at J, leaving 7 bases unmatched. CDR3 nucleotide sequence: TGTGCCAGCAGCCACGGGGCGGGAGGGGACACCGGGGAGCTGTTTTTT. Encoded protein: CASSHGAGGDTGELFF.

At least ten counts were recorded for this clone. The rearrangement uses TRBV10-3 and TRBJ1-1; D might be TRBD1 (6 bases). Germline V lookup: CDR1 ENHRY, CDR2 SYGVKD. CDR3 length: 11 amino acids. Trimming pared 5 bases from V and 6 bases from J, leaving 7 bases between. CDR3 in DNA: TGTGCCATCAGTACAGGGCCTGAAGCTTTCTTT. Its translation is CAISTGPEAFF.

This clone was detected ten times or more. The chain carries TRBV9 and TRBJ2-5; 7 nucleotides align to TRBD1. The V and J ends lost 6 bases and 5 bases, in that order; junction bases with no gene match: 4. This CDR3 region has 12 residues. Germline loops: CDR1 SGDLS, CDR2 YYNGEE. CDR3 residues: CASNRGAETQYF. CDR3 bases: TGTGCCAGCAACAGGGGAGCGGAGACCCAGTACTTC.

Judged by abundance, this clone is medium-sized (0.01 to 0.1%). The chain carries TRBV12-3 or TRBV12-4 and TRBJ1-1; the D is unclear. The CDR3 spans 16 residues. Trimming cost V 11 bases and J 3 bases, with 25 bases left between them. CDR3 sequence: CASRPGEAWRHTEAFF. The CDR3 nucleotides read TGTGCCTCCCGACCCGGGGAAGCCTGGAGGCACACTGAAGCTTTCTTT.

This clone was recorded at least ten times. The same CDR3 also results from other DNA sequences found in this sample. This chain joins TRBV5-1 and TRBJ2-7, with 11 bases lining up with TRBD2. This CDR3 is built from 15 residues. The junction had 4 bases not matched to a gene; V was cut back by 1 base and J by 4 bases. The V gene's germline CDR1 is SGHRS and CDR2 YFSETQ. The CDR3 reads CASSLSTSGVYEQYF. CDR3 DNA: TGCGCCAGCAGCTTGTCGACTAGCGGGGTTTACGAGCAGTACTTC.

Ten or more counts support this clone. In nucleotides, the CDR3 is TGTGCCAGCAGCCGGGACGCAGGAGAGACCCAGTACTTC. It translates to CASSRDAGETQYF. This chain uses TRBV2 with TRBJ2-5, with D perhaps given as TRBD1 or TRBD2 (5 bases each). Deletions cut 6 bases from V and 4 bases from J, with 12 bases between. Germline CDR1 is SNHLY and CDR2 is FYNNEI. The CDR3 is 13 amino acids. The full variable domain, its missing parts supplied by reference TRBV2 and TRBJ2-5, is EPEVTQTPSHQVTQMGQEVILRCVPISNHLYFYWYRQILGQKVEFLVSFYNNEISEKSEIFDDQFSVERPDGSNFTLKIRSTKLEDSAMYFCASSRDAGETQYFGPGTRLLVL.

In this sample, this clone is medium-sized. The chain couples TRBV6-1 to TRBJ2-7; TRBD1 agrees at 12 bases. The J segment lost 4 bases and the V segment lost 6 bases, leaving 7 bases of the junction unmatched. Germline loops: CDR1 MNHNS, CDR2 SASEGT. CDR3 size: 15 residues. The DNA for the CDR3 is TGTGCCAGCAGGTTCCGGGACAGGGGGCAGTACGAGCAGTACTTC. Protein: CASRFRDRGQYEQYF.

Ten or more counts support this clone. The CDR3 protein is CASRVQGAGANVLTF. The DNA for the CDR3 is TGTGCCAGCAGGGTACAGGGGGCCGGGGCCAACGTCCTGACTTTC. V is TRBV27 and J is TRBJ2-6, with 9 bases identical to TRBD1. The germline V gene has CDR1 MNHEY and CDR2 SMNVEV (reference sequence). The junction had 4 bases not matched to a gene; V was cut back by 6 bases and J by 4 bases. The CDR3 contains 15 residues. Combining the CDR3 with reference TRBV27 and TRBJ2-6 gives the whole variable domain EAQVTQNPRYLITVTGKKLTVTCSQNMNHEYMSWYRQDPGLGLRQIYYSMNVEVTDKGDVPEGYKVSRKEKRNFPLILESPSPNQTSLYFCASRVQGAGANVLTFGAGSRLTVL.

This clone was seen many times. The CDR3 sequence: CASSSGNQPQHF. For the CDR3, the DNA is TGTGCCAGCAGCTCCGGTAATCAGCCCCAGCATTTT. The rearrangement links TRBV7-9 to TRBJ1-5; D gene ambiguous. The CDR3 covers 12 residues. Trimming removed 4 bases from V and 4 bases from J, with 5 bases in between. Germline V gene data show CDR1 as SEHNR and CDR2 as FQNEAQ (reference sequence).

This clone has a count of ten or more. V gene TRBV11-2 combines with J gene TRBJ2-2; TRBD2 matches at 7 bases. The V and J ends lost 2 bases and 3 bases, in that order; junction bases with no gene match: 6. The length of the CDR3 is 16 residues. CDR1 and CDR2 (germline): SGHAT, FQNNGV. In DNA form, the CDR3 reads TGTGCCAGCAGCTTATCCCCAGGACTAGACACCGGGGAGCTGTTTTTT. Its translation is CASSLSPGLDTGELFF.

The table lists this clone with many counts. The chain joins TRBV11-1 to TRBJ2-7; D is undetermined. Germline V lookup: CDR1 SGHAT, CDR2 FQDESV (reference sequence). Trimming shortened V by 0 bases and J by 3 bases, and 6 bases separated the two germline ends. This CDR3 contains 13 residues. The CDR3 sequence is CASSLAQDYEQYF. Here the CDR3 DNA reads TGTGCCAGCAGCTTAGCGCAGGACTACGAGCAGTACTTC.

This clone was counted many times. The chain has TRBV7-3 and TRBJ2-1; 8 nucleotides match TRBD1. This CDR3 spans 16 amino acids. CDR1 and CDR2 (germline): SGHTA, FQGTGA. Trimming cost V 5 bases and J 0 bases; bases outside gene matches: 6. CDR3 sequence reads: CASSPQTGGSYNEQFF. The DNA of the CDR3 is TGTGCCAGCAGCCCCCAAACAGGGGGCTCCTACAATGAGCAGTTCTTC.

Many counts were recorded for this clone. The chain carries TRBV12-3 or TRBV12-4 and TRBJ1-3; 8 bases agree with TRBD1. This CDR3 comprises 16 residues. V lost 7 bases, J lost 1 base, and 9 bases stayed unmatched. The CDR3 protein is CASKYGTGTSGNTIYF. As DNA, the CDR3 is TGTGCCAGCAAATACGGGACAGGAACGTCTGGAAACACCATATATTTT.

This clone appeared many times. This chain joins TRBV29-1 and TRBJ2-5; TRBD2 matches at 14 bases. This CDR3 contains 15 residues. V shed 4 bases and J 2 bases; nucleotides not matched to a gene: 3. Germline V gene lookup returns CDR1 SQVTM and CDR2 ANQGSEA. CDR3 in amino acids: CSVARTSGGQETQYF. CDR3 DNA: TGCAGCGTTGCCAGGACTAGCGGGGGGCAAGAGACCCAGTACTTC.

This clone occurred many times. V usage is TRBV3-1 and J usage is TRBJ2-3; D is ambiguous. Germline CDR1 LGHDT, CDR2 YNNKEL (reference sequence). Trimming took 2 bases from V and 1 from J, leaving 10 bases between them. This CDR3 is built from 15 residues. CDR3 protein: CASSQTPSGTDTQYF. The CDR3 nucleotides are TGTGCCAGCAGCCAAACCCCTAGTGGCACAGATACGCAGTATTTT.

In its sample, this clone was seen many times. The genes are TRBV5-6 and TRBJ1-2; perhaps TRBD1 as D (5 bases). Looked up from germline, CDR1 is SGHDT and CDR2 is YYEEEE. The CDR3 is made up of 13 amino acids. V was clipped by 2 bases and J by 7 bases, with 12 bases between them. This CDR3 reads CASSFTGAIGYTF. The CDR3 DNA reads TGTGCCAGCAGCTTCACAGGTGCTATTGGCTACACCTTC.

This clone has at least ten counts. The J gene is TRBJ2-1, the V gene TRBV5-6; D is uncertain. V lost 1 base and J 0 bases, leaving 8 bases between the germline ends. CDR3 length: 15 residues. CDR1 and CDR2 from the germline V gene are SGHDT and YYEEEE. CDR3 sequence: CASSLLASSYNEQFF. DNA for the CDR3: TGTGCCAGCAGCTTGCTGGCTAGCTCCTACAATGAGCAGTTCTTC.

This clone was found many times. The chain employs TRBV7-6 and TRBJ2-2, with D perhaps given as TRBD1 or TRBD2 (5 bases each). The CDR3 runs 17 residues. Germline CDR1 SGHVS, CDR2 FNYEAQ. Trimming took 5 bases from V and 7 from J, leaving 23 bases between them. CDR3 sequence reads: CASSPLPGTPGGGELFF. CDR3 DNA: TGTGCCAGCAGCCCTCTTCCCGGGACCCCCGGTGGCGGGGAGCTGTTTTTT.

The table lists this clone with many counts. The V and J genes are TRBV9 and TRBJ2-1; tentatively, D is TRBD1 or TRBD2 (7 bases each). The CDR3 has 15 amino acids. V was cut by 0 bases and J by 7 bases, with 14 bases left in between. Germline-derived CDR1 and CDR2 are SGDLS and YYNGEE. CDR3 nucleotide sequence: TGTGCCAGCAGCGTAGAGGGGGCTAGCGGAAATGAGCAGTTCTTC. It encodes CASSVEGASGNEQFF.

In regard to this clone: It may be a read error: a sequence one base away is much more abundant. The chain links TRBV5-6 to TRBJ1-1; D gene uncertain. CDR1 and CDR2 from the germline V gene are SGHDT and YYEEEE. The V and J ends lost 0 bases and 6 bases respectively, with 6 bases between them. There are 12 residues in the CDR3. CDR3 amino acids: CASSLVTAEAFF. The DNA for the CDR3 is TGTGCCAGCAGCTTGGTTACCGCTGAAGCTTTCTTT. Full variable domain (missing parts from reference TRBV5-6 and TRBJ1-1): DAGVTQSPTHLIKTRGQQVTLRCSPKSGHDTVSWYQQALGQGPQFIFQYYEEEERQRGNFPDRFSGHQFPNYSSELNVNALLLGDSALYLCASSLVTAEAFFGQGTRLTVV.

This clone was counted a few times. The chain is built from TRBV28 and TRBJ2-7; 8 nucleotides match TRBD2. V lost 5 bases to trimming and J lost 1 base; unmatched junction nucleotides: 7. This CDR3 contains 15 residues. Germline CDR1 is MDHEN and CDR2 is SYDVKM. The DNA for the CDR3 is TGTGCCAGCAGTCCCGTACTAGCGGTGTCCTACGAGCAGTACTTC. Residues: CASSPVLAVSYEQYF. The complete variable domain, with remaining parts taken from reference TRBV28 and TRBJ2-7, reads DVKVTQSSRYLVKRTGEKVFLECVQDMDHENMFWYRQDPGLGLRLIYFSYDVKMKEKGDIPEGYSVSREKKERFSLILESASTNQTSMYLCASSPVLAVSYEQYFGPGTRLTVT.

The sample holds many counts of this clone. V and J are TRBV6-2 or TRBV6-3 and TRBJ2-4; 9 nucleotides match TRBD1. This CDR3 region has 16 residues. J was trimmed by 7 bases and V by 2 bases; bases with no gene match: 9. The V gene's germline CDR1 is MNHEY and CDR2 SVGEGT. CDR3: CASSYGPLGQGNIQYF. As DNA, the CDR3 is TGTGCCAGCAGTTACGGCCCCCTTGGACAGGGGAACATTCAGTACTTC.

This clone was seen a handful of times. This may stem from a read error, because a much larger clone lies one nucleotide away. The chain employs TRBV9 and TRBJ2-7; either TRBD1 or TRBD2 may fit D (6 bases each). The ends were cut back, 2 bases at V and 7 bases at J, with 22 bases in the middle. CDR3 length: 16 residues. CDR1 SGDLS and CDR2 YYNGEE come from the germline V gene. DNA for the CDR3: TGTGCCAGCAGCGTGGGATTGGGCTGGGGGGCCGGAGAGCAGTACTTC. Residues: CASSVGLGWGAGEQYF.